The following is a T cell receptor (beta chain) sequence with its context. Deletions cut 5 bases from V and 0 bases from J, with 10 bases between. The CDR3 runs to 14 residues. CDR1 is ENHRY, CDR2 SYGVKD, per germline. TCRdb used MiXCR to reprocess the 5' RACE reads, holding one entry per CDR3 protein. This table holds 500,000 to 700,000 distinct CDR3 sequences, roughly 19% found once. The sample comes from a study of T cells after yellow fever vaccination. The source is a man aged 30 to 39 who received the YFV17D yellow fever vaccine. Sequencing was performed on PBMCs, taken 15 days after the yellow fever booster vaccination. The chain recombines TRBV10-3 with TRBJ2-5, with a tentative D call TRBD2 (6 bases). CDR3 loop: CAISSGPNQETQYF. CDR3 DNA: TGTGCCATCAGTAGCGGGCCCAACCAAGAGACCCAGTACTTC.